This T cell receptor beta chain was profiled in a study of vaccination effects on CD4 cells after COVID-19. Method: immunoSEQ multiplex PCR; TCRdb's copy keeps in-frame clones and lacks some. Of 20,000 to 25,000 clones listed, roughly 70% were seen once; the top ten hold around 35%. Turning to this clone: Its antigen remains unknown.

Germline V CDR1 and CDR2: SGHNT, YENEEA. J gave up 8 bases and V 5 bases, and 3 bases lay outside the gene matches. The CDR3 is made up of 12 amino acids. ViraFEST expansion of antigen-specific CD4+ T cells with viral peptide pools preceded sequencing. Scientists isolated CD4+ T cells after an approximately 11-day culture period ended. Convalescent patients had PCR-confirmed SARS-CoV-2 infection between March and December 2020. The V call is TRBV11-3, the J call TRBJ2-1; 7 positions match TRBD2. The sequence was obtained from a human donor who had a prior SARS-CoV-2 infection. The starting material was CD4+ T cells from PBMCs cultured with a peptide pool, obtained before COVID-19 vaccination. The CDR3 bases are TGTGCCAGCAGCCGCGGGGGATATGAGCAGTTCTTC. Translated, it gives CASSRGGYEQFF.